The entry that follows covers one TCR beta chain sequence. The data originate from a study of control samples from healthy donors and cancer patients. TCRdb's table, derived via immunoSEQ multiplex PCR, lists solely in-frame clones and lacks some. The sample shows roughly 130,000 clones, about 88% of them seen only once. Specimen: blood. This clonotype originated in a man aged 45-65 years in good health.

The CDR3 loop is CASSRGPDRGYTF. As DNA, the CDR3 is TGTGCCAGCTCACGAGGCCCAGACCGTGGCTACACCTTC. The chain employs TRBV18 and TRBJ1-2; unclear D gene. Germline CDR1 KGHSH, CDR2 LQKENI. This CDR3 is 13 amino acids long. V was pared by 4 bases and J by 7 bases, with 13 bases between.